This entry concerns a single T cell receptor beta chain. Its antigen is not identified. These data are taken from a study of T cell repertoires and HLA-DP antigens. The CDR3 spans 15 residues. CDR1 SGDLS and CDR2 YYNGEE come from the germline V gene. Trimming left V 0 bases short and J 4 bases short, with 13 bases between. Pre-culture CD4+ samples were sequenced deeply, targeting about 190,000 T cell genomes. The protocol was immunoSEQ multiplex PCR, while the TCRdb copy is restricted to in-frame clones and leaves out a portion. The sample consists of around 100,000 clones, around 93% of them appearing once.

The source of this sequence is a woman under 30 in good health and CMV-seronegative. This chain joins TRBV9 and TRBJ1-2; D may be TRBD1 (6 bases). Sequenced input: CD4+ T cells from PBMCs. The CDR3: CASSVGGGQSYGYTF. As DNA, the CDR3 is TGTGCCAGCAGCGTAGGCGGGGGGCAGAGCTATGGCTACACCTTC.